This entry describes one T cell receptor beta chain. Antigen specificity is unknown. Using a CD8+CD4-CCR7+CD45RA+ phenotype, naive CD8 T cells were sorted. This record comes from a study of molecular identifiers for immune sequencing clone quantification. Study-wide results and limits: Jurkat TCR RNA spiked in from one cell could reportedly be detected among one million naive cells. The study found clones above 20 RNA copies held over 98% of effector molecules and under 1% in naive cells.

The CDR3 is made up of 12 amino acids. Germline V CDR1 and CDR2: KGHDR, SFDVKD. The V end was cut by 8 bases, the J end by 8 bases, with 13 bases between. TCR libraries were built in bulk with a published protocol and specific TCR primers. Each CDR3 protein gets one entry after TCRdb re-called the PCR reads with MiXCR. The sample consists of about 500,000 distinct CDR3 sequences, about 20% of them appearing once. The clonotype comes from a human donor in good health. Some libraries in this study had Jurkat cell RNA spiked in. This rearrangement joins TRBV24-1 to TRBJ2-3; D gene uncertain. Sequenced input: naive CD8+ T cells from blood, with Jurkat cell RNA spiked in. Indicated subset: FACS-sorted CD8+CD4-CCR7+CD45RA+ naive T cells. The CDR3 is CATMDPAGTQYF. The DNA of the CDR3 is TGTGCCACCATGGACCCTGCTGGTACGCAGTATTTT.